These 19 T cell receptor beta chains were sequenced from one sample in a study of blood T cell repertoires in COVID-19. Produced via immunoSEQ multiplex PCR; TCRdb's table is partial and in-frame only. The data show around 110,000 clones, around nine tenths seen once. Sequences were obtained from peripheral blood. All receptors come from a man aged 40-55 years with acute or convalescent COVID-19.

V and J are TRBV30 and TRBJ1-1, with 7 bases fitting TRBD1. CDR1 is GTSNPN and CDR2 is SVGIG in the germline V gene (reference sequence). With 0 bases clipped from V and 8 bases from J, the junction kept 6 bases outside the gene matches. The CDR3 is 13 amino acids. This CDR3 is CAWSVIRGGEAFF. The CDR3 nucleotides are TGTGCCTGGAGTGTAATCAGAGGGGGCGAAGCTTTCTTT.

V and J are TRBV19 and TRBJ1-5, with 9 bases that match TRBD1. Trimming removed 8 bases from V and 3 bases from J; junction bases left unmatched: 8. Germline CDR1 is LNHDA and CDR2 is SQIVND (reference sequence). This CDR3 is 15 amino acids long. The CDR3 region is CASCRGQGYNQPQHF. The DNA of the CDR3 is TGTGCCAGTTGTAGGGGACAGGGTTACAATCAGCCCCAGCATTTT. Variable domain in full (rest from reference TRBV19 and TRBJ1-5): DGGITQSPKYLFRKEGQNVTLSCEQNLNHDAMYWYRQDPGQGLRLIYYSQIVNDFQKGDIAEGYSVSREKKESFPLTVTSAQKNPTAFYLCASCRGQGYNQPQHFGDGTRLSIL.

Note on this clone: Within the sample, other DNA sequences also encode this same CDR3. V usage is TRBV6-2 or TRBV6-3 and J usage is TRBJ2-1; no clear D. There are 12 residues in the CDR3. Trimming removed 6 bases at V and 4 bases at J, with 7 bases between. The germline gives CDR1 MNHEY, CDR2 SVGEGT. The CDR3 loop is CASSPQYNEQFF. The CDR3, as DNA: TGTGCCAGCAGCCCCCAGTACAATGAGCAGTTCTTC.

Here the CDR3 DNA reads TGTGCCAGCATCCCCGGGGACTCCTCCTACGAGCAGTACTTC. Translation gives CASIPGDSSYEQYF. The V gene is TRBV11-2, the J gene TRBJ2-7, with D possibly being TRBD2 (6 bases). V was cut by 7 bases and J by 0 bases, with 13 bases left in between. CDR3 length equals 14 residues. The V gene's germline CDR1 is SGHAT and CDR2 FQNNGV.

The J gene is TRBJ1-3, the V gene TRBV19; no clear D. The CDR3 contains 13 residues. Trimming took 9 bases from V and 0 from J, leaving 9 bases between them. The V gene's germline CDR1 is LNHDA and CDR2 SQIVND (reference sequence). The CDR3 protein is CASGRDSGNTIYF. CDR3 DNA: TGTGCCAGCGGACGGGACTCTGGAAACACCATATATTTT.

J is TRBJ2-1 and V is TRBV10-1; 10 bases map to TRBD2. Looked up from germline, CDR1 is WNHNN and CDR2 is SYGVQD (reference sequence). The CDR3 length is 15 residues. The V segment lost 6 bases and the J segment 8 bases; nucleotides outside the gene matches: 10. This chain's CDR3 is CASSEPSSGSDEQFF. The CDR3 bases are TGCGCCAGCAGCGAGCCTTCTAGCGGGAGCGATGAGCAGTTCTTC.

This chain links TRBV5-1 with TRBJ2-7, with TRBD1 matching 9 bases. From germline, CDR1 is SGHRS and CDR2 YFSETQ. This CDR3 is built from 15 residues. V trimming: 4 bases; J trimming: 5 bases; junction bases outside the gene matches: 10. The CDR3 loop reads CASSVPGQGAHEQYF. The CDR3 DNA follows: TGCGCCAGCAGCGTTCCGGGACAGGGTGCACACGAGCAGTACTTC.

The rearrangement joins TRBV30 to TRBJ1-5, with D perhaps TRBD1 (6 bases). This CDR3 comprises 18 residues. Germline V CDR1 and CDR2: GTSNPN, SVGIG (reference sequence). V was pared by 2 bases and J by 2 bases, with 22 bases between. CDR3 nucleotide sequence: TGTGCCTGGAGTCCCCGGGGGGGGGCAAGGGAAGGCAATCAGCCCCAGCATTTT. Translated, it gives CAWSPRGGAREGNQPQHF.

V gene TRBV6-1 combines with J gene TRBJ1-4; D might be TRBD1 (6 bases). CDR3 length: 16 residues. Trimming took 0 bases from V and 4 from J, leaving 12 bases between them. From germline, CDR1 is MNHNS and CDR2 SASEGT. The CDR3 bases are TGTGCCAGCAGTGAAGCATTGGGGGCGGGTAATGAAAAACTGTTTTTT. Amino acid sequence: CASSEALGAGNEKLFF.

J is TRBJ2-7 and V is TRBV7-6; tentatively, D is TRBD2 (5 bases). This CDR3 comprises 11 residues. V shed 5 bases and J shed 7 bases, with 9 bases lying between them. Looked up from germline, CDR1 is SGHVS and CDR2 is FNYEAQ. The DNA for the CDR3 is TGTGCCAGCAGCCAGACGGGGGAGCAGTACTTC. Translation: CASSQTGEQYF.

This sequence joins TRBV6-6 and TRBJ1-5; no reliable D call. Deletions cut 6 bases from V and 5 bases from J, with 8 bases between. CDR3 size: 12 residues. Germline loops: CDR1 MNHNY, CDR2 SVGAGI (reference sequence). CDR3 region: CASRLQDQPQHF. CDR3 nucleotide sequence: TGTGCCAGCAGGCTGCAGGATCAGCCCCAGCATTTT.

The genes are TRBV3-1 (or the pseudogene TRBV3-2) and TRBJ2-7, with 7 bases matching TRBD1. The CDR3 is 14 amino acids. Per germline, CDR1 LGHDT and CDR2 YNNKEL (reference sequence). V trimming: 6 bases; J trimming: 6 bases; junction bases outside the gene matches: 11. In DNA, the CDR3 is TGTGCCAGCAGAAATTTAACAGGGGTACGCGAGCAGTACTTC. Its protein product is CASRNLTGVREQYF.

The chain is built from TRBV4-1 and TRBJ1-6; D is uncertain. Between the trimmed V and J ends, which lost 0 bases and 0 bases, there was a span of 9 bases. This CDR3 region has 17 residues. Germline CDR1 MGHRA, CDR2 YSYEKL. The CDR3 nucleotides read TGCGCCAGCAGCCAAGATCTGGGGAGCTCCTATAATTCACCCCTCCACTTT. The encoded protein is CASSQDLGSSYNSPLHF.

V gene TRBV6-2 or TRBV6-3 combines with J gene TRBJ1-1; 9 bases fit TRBD1. Germline trimming cut 6 bases from V and 0 bases from J; bases unmatched to any gene: 11. The CDR3 extends over 17 amino acids. Germline values: CDR1 MNHEY, CDR2 SVGEGT. CDR3 protein: CASSQILGQGVNTEAFF. For the CDR3, the DNA is TGTGCCAGCAGCCAGATTTTGGGACAGGGTGTGAACACTGAAGCTTTCTTT.

This clone was seen a single time. The chain recombines TRBV9 with TRBJ2-5, with a tentative D call TRBD2 (6 bases). V lost 4 bases to trimming and J lost 7 bases, with 14 bases between them. The CDR3 is 13 residues long. Germline V lookup: CDR1 SGDLS, CDR2 YYNGEE. The CDR3 is CASSLTGDRTQYF. CDR3 coding DNA: TGTGCCAGCAGCTTAACGGGGGATAGGACCCAGTACTTC.

The chain couples TRBV6-5 to TRBJ1-2; 9 bases map to TRBD1. Germline V CDR1 and CDR2: MNHEY, SVGAGI. CDR3 length: 15 amino acids. Germline trimming cut 5 bases from V and 4 bases from J; bases unmatched to any gene: 8. The CDR3 region has the DNA TGTGCCAGCAGTCTGCTGGGACAGGGATTCTATGGCTACACCTTC. Protein product: CASSLLGQGFYGYTF.

This chain joins TRBV4-1 and TRBJ2-7, with 8 bases fitting TRBD1. Per germline, CDR1 MGHRA and CDR2 YSYEKL. The CDR3 sequence is 15 residues long. Germline trimming cut 1 base from V and 2 bases from J; bases unmatched to any gene: 4. The CDR3 sequence: CASSQGTGPAYEQYF. For the CDR3, the DNA is TGCGCCAGCAGCCAAGGGACAGGGCCGGCCTACGAGCAGTACTTC.

The V call is TRBV30, the J call TRBJ1-1, with no clear D. Trimming pared 3 bases from V and 4 bases from J, leaving 18 bases between. Germline V gives CDR1 GTSNPN, CDR2 SVGIG (reference sequence). The CDR3 runs 15 residues. The CDR3 DNA reads as TGTGCCTGGAGCGCGAAAACGAGCCAAGTCACTGAAGCTTTCTTT. Amino acid sequence: CAWSAKTSQVTEAFF.

The chain uses TRBV7-2 and TRBJ2-1, with TRBD2 as a possible D gene (5 bases). CDR1 is SGHTA, CDR2 FQGNSA, per germline. The germline V and J ends were trimmed by 8 bases and 0 bases, with 14 bases remaining between them. The CDR3 is 15 amino acids. CDR3: CASFNTGSSYNEQFF. Here the CDR3 DNA reads TGTGCCAGCTTCAACACGGGATCCTCCTACAATGAGCAGTTCTTC.